This T cell receptor (beta chain) was captured in a study of beta chain features in type 1 diabetes. Study details: Examination covered around 100 million sorted cells spanning all samples.

CD45RO/CCR7/CD25/CD127/CD95/CD27 separated CD4+ naive, central memory, regulatory and stem cell-like memory cells by sorting. The whole isolated RNA underwent reverse transcription, so sequencing captured expressed TCRB transcripts. Assay used: immunoSEQ multiplex PCR; TCRdb lists only in-frame clones, some missing. The sample has a few hundred thousand clones, around 12% seen once. As concerns this clone: Its specificity is unknown.

Study findings and constraints: All four CD4+ subsets of Type 1 diabetes patients contained TCRB CDR3s that were moderately but significantly shorter. Patients showed naive, central memory and Treg TCRB repertoires that appeared more similar than those of healthy donors.

Input material: naive CD4+ T cells from blood. The clonotype comes from a man aged 18 to 29 in good health.

The CDR3 protein is CASSQGPGRRWETQYF. CDR3 DNA: TGTGCCAGCAGCCAAGGCCCGGGAAGGAGGTGGGAGACCCAGTACTTC. V usage is TRBV14 and J usage is TRBJ2-5, with D possibly matching TRBD2 (5 bases). The germline V gene encodes CDR1 SGHDN and CDR2 FVKESK. V lost 1 base and J 5 bases, leaving 17 bases between the germline ends. The CDR3 covers 16 residues.